The 2 T cell receptor beta chains in this list originate from one sample, sequenced in a study of T cell responses to AZD1222 COVID-19 vaccine. TCRdb keeps only in-frame clones here, not all; method: immunoSEQ multiplex PCR. The table shows about 140,000 clones, with 92% occurring only once. The sample consisted of peripheral blood, taken 28 days after the second AZD1222 dose. The source of these receptors is an adult who received the AZD1222 COVID-19 vaccine.

The gene calls are TRBV29-1 and TRBJ2-1; 9 bases line up with TRBD1. The V segment lost 5 bases and the J segment 0 bases; nucleotides outside the gene matches: 11. The CDR3 is 17 residues long. Per germline, CDR1 SQVTM and CDR2 ANQGSEA. CDR3 region: CSVSGTGSPSSYNEQFF. The CDR3 region has the DNA TGCAGCGTTTCGGGGACAGGGTCCCCAAGCTCCTACAATGAGCAGTTCTTC.

This chain uses TRBV7-3 with TRBJ2-3, with a possible D match to TRBD2 (5 bases). The germline CDR1 and CDR2 sequences are SGHTA and FQGTGA. This CDR3 region has 16 residues. V shed 5 bases and J shed 4 bases, with 19 bases lying between them. CDR3 region: CASSPSTWSFSDTQYF. The CDR3 DNA is TGTGCCAGCAGCCCTAGCACCTGGTCTTTTTCAGATACGCAGTATTTT.